Here is one T cell receptor beta chain with its context. The antigen is undetermined. The sample contains more than one DNA sequence encoding this CDR3. CDR1 ENHRY and CDR2 SYGVKD come from the germline V gene. V was shortened by 0 bases and J by 0 bases, with 7 bases between the two germline ends. CDR3 length: 15 amino acids. This entry is derived from a study of shared clonotypes between healthy human individuals. The study's findings and limits: About 5% of naive CD4 clonotypes were shared across several donors.

Execution of the assay was at deep level. This table comes from immunoSEQ multiplex PCR, and its TCRdb copy is limited to in-frame clones, with some not included. The sample yields around 1.5 million clones, around 98% seen once. The source of this sequence is a man aged 25 to 40 in good health. The genes are TRBV10-3 and TRBJ2-3; D unresolved. What was sequenced was naive CD4+ T cells sorted from blood. Subset here: CD45RA+ positively selected. The CDR3 nucleotides read TGTGCCATCAGTGAGTCGCGCACGAGCACAGATACGCAGTATTTT. Residues: CAISESRTSTDTQYF.